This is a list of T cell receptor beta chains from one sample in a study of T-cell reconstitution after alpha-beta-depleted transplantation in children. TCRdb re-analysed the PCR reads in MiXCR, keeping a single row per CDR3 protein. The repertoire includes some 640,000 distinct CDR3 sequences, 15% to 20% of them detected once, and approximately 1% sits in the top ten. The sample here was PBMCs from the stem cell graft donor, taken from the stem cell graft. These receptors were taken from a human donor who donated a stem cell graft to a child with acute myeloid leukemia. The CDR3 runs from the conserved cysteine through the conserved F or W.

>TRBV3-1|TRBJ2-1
CASSPRGTFSYNEQFF
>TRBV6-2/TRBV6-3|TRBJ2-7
CASSYSGRSGSYEQYF
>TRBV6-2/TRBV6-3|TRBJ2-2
CASSYPGRRAGELFF
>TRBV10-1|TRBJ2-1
CASSEFQQGGLYNEQFF
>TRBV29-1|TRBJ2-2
CSARSGANTGELFF
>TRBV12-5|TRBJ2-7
CASGLMGDEQYF
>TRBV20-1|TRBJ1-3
CSAREGIGGSTIYF
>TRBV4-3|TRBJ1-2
CASSFSTGNAEGYTF
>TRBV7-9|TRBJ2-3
CASSLSGGKSTDTQYF
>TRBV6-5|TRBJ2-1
CASSFRDNCYNEQFF
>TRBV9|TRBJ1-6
CASSPGTGGAPLHF
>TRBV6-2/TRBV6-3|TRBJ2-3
CASSYDRRWDSSTDTQYF
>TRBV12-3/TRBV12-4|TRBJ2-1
CASSLNGGSSYNEQFF
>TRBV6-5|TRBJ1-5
CASSYDRTGNQPQHF
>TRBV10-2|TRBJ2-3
CASSDWGGSLSTDTQYF
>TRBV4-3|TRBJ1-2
CASSQDWRQTNYGYTF
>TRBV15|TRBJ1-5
CATSERESQPQHF
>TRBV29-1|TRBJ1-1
CSGEAADTEAFF
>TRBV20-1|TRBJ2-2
CSAEGGFLNTGELFF
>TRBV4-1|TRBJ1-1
CASSQAQGDAEAFF
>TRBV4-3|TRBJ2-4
CASSFLSGGKNIQYF
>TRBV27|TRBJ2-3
CASSLGVKADTQYF
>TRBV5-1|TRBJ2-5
CASSLVGTAQETQYF
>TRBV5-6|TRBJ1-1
CASGSWGTEAFF
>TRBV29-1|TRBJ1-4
CSVLTGTNEKLFF
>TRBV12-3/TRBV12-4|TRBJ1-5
CASSSEGGGQPQHF
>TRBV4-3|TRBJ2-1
CASSQDLGQYNEQFF
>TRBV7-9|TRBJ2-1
CASSPQWVPLVNEQFF
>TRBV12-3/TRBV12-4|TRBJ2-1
CASSSGGVFGNEQFF
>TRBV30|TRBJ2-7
CAWSPASWEQYF
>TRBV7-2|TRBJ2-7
CASSLLRGRSLPYEQYF
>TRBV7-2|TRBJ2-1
CASSLLAGGPGNEQFF
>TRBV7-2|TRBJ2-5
CASSLAQGTETQYF
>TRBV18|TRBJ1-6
CASSPPGQRYNSPLHF
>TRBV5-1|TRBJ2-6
CASSFGDRGRTGADVLTF
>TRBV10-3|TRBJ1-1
CAISENGGLNTEAFF
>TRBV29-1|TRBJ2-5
CSVEAGQWETQYF
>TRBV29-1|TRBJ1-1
CSVVRRLNTEAFF
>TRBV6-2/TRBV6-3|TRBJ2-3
CASQGWGSTDTQYF
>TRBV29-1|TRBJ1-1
CSVEDPERPTEAFF
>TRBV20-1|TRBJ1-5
CSARSGGDRVTNQPQHF
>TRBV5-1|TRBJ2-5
CASSYGQKETQYF
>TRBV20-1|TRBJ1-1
CSASEIGEAFF
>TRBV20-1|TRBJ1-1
CSARGLLASGTGNTEAFF
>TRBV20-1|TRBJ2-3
CSARTLPGSGGFTDTQYF
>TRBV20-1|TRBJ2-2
CSAPDRGAHTGELFF
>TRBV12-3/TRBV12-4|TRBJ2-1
CASSFPSGGSYNEQFF
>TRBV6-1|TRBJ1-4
CASSDRGQANEKLFF
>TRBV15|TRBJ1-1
CATSLRDGGTTEAFF
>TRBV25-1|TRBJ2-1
CASSEPWTGPNEQFF
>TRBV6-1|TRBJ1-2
CASRRSGQNHGYTF
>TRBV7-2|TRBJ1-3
CASSFTRGMAGNTIYF
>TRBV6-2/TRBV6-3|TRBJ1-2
CASSPVGGINGYTF
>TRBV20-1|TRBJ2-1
CSAKPPGQYNEQFF
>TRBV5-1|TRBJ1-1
CACSPHLAGTTEAFF
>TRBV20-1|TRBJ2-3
CSALPGLAGGPRPDTQYF
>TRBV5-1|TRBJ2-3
CASAGSTDTQYF